Sequencing of this TCR beta chain was carried out in a study of cytomegalovirus exposure and HLA in healthy donors. Overall study context: A preliminary data release comprised 91 million or so unique TCRs obtained from HLA-typed donors.

In germline, CDR1 is MNHEY, CDR2 SVGAGI. V was clipped by 4 bases and J by 2 bases; unmatched bases: 1. There are 13 residues in the CDR3. PCR involved 60 Vbeta and 13 Jbeta primers. Method: immunoSEQ multiplex PCR; TCRdb's copy keeps in-frame clones and lacks some. The data contain approximately 110,000 clones, 80% to 85% of them seen just once; the ten biggest clones take up 1.1%. The study's findings and limits: When presence/absence was analysed, sequencing depth was taken to be roughly uniform across donors. Immune exposure data for these donors was limited to CMV serostatus.

While unrecorded immune exposures were likely, the donors were nominally healthy when sampled. This clone was observed once. Its target is not known. This clonotype originated in a woman in her 30s in good health and CMV-seronegative. The specimen sequenced was PBMCs. The V and J genes are TRBV6-5 and TRBJ2-7, with 8 bases identical to TRBD2. CDR3 loop: CASSLAGTYEQYF. Here the CDR3 DNA reads TGTGCCAGCAGTTTAGCGGGAACCTACGAGCAGTACTTC.